These T cell receptor beta chains were read from a single sample in a study of blood T cell repertoires in COVID-19. The assay was immunoSEQ multiplex PCR, and TCRdb's table has in-frame clones only and misses some. The sample shows about 290,000 clones, 75% to 90% of them seen only once. Sequenced sample: peripheral blood. These receptors originate from a man aged 40-49 years with acute or convalescent COVID-19. Both conserved end residues are part of each CDR3. The order of the fields is D gene, V gene, J gene, clone size, CDR3 DNA, CDR3 protein. D genes are given only for firm matches. Clone size is shown for a subset of rows, as once, few, many or a class of expanded clone.

.,TRBV6-5,TRBJ1-2,.,TGTGCCAGCAGTTGGGGAGGTGGGCTCGAAGATGGCTACACCTTC,CASSWGGGLEDGYTF
.,TRBV5-1,TRBJ1-2,.,TGCGCCAGCAGCTATGGAGTTTATTCCTATGGCTACACCTTC,CASSYGVYSYGYTF
TRBD1,TRBV27,TRBJ1-6,.,TGTGCCAGCAGTCCATGGAGCCTGCGACAGGGGGCTAATTCACCCCTCCACTTT,CASSPWSLRQGANSPLHF
.,TRBV19,TRBJ1-1,.,TGTGCCAGCAAAGGACAGCTTGAAGCTTTCTTT,CASKGQLEAFF
TRBD1,TRBV5-4,TRBJ1-2,few,TGTGCCAGCAGCTTGACGGACAGGGCGGCCTATGGCTACACCTTC,CASSLTDRAAYGYTF
TRBD1,TRBV6-5,TRBJ1-1,.,TGTGCCAGCAGCGTAAACAGGGGGCCGGCGACTGAAGCTTTCTTT,CASSVNRGPATEAFF
TRBD1,TRBV5-1,TRBJ2-7,.,TGCGCCAGCAGCCCCGCGCCGACAGGGGGAGTGGAGGAGCAGTACTTC,CASSPAPTGGVEEQYF
TRBD1,TRBV3-1/TRBV3-2,TRBJ1-1,.,TGTGCCAGCAGCCCAAACAACAGGGGTCGATTGGAAGCTTTCTTT,CASSPNNRGRLEAFF
TRBD1,TRBV5-1,TRBJ2-3,.,TGCGCCAGCAGCGTGAACAGGGGTAGCACAGATACGCAGTATTTT,CASSVNRGSTDTQYF
.,TRBV6-5,TRBJ2-1,.,TGTGCCACCGCCCGGGGGTACAATGAGCAGTTCTTC,CATARGYNEQFF
.,TRBV29-1,TRBJ2-7,.,TGCAGCCACCTGGGGGGTAACTACGAGCAGTACTTC,CSHLGGNYEQYF
.,TRBV7-2,TRBJ1-5,.,TGTGCCAGCAGCTTGACACCTAGCAATCAGCCCCAGCATTTT,CASSLTPSNQPQHF
TRBD1,TRBV6-5,TRBJ1-1,.,TGTGCCAGCAGTTTTTACAGGGGTGAAGCTTTCTTT,CASSFYRGEAFF
.,TRBV7-9,TRBJ1-2,.,TGTGCCAGCAGCACCGAGGTGGCAGGGAATGGCTACACCTTC,CASSTEVAGNGYTF
.,TRBV5-1,TRBJ1-6,.,TGCGCCAGCAGCCATAGCATAACCGTTGATTCACCCCTCCACTTT,CASSHSITVDSPLHF
.,TRBV30,TRBJ1-2,.,TGTGCTTTTACTTGGACAGTCGTGGGGAGCTACACCTTC,CAFTWTVVGSYTF
TRBD1,TRBV5-1,TRBJ1-2,.,TGCGCCAGCAGCCTAATCGGGACAGCCTATGGCTACACCTTC,CASSLIGTAYGYTF
.,TRBV3-1/TRBV3-2,TRBJ1-1,once,TGTGCCAGCAGCCAAGATGCAGGGGCGAGAGCTTTCTTT,CASSQDAGARAFF
TRBD1,TRBV2,TRBJ1-1,.,TGTGCCAGCAGCGGGACAGATCAGTTGAACACTGAAGCTTTCTTT,CASSGTDQLNTEAFF
TRBD1,TRBV7-3,TRBJ2-2,.,TGTGCCAGCAGGGAGAAACAGGGGATCCACGGGGAGCTGTTTTTT,CASREKQGIHGELFF
.,TRBV15,TRBJ2-1,.,TGTGCCACCAGCGTTGGGGGCGCATCGTGGGGAAATGAGCAGTTCTTC,CATSVGGASWGNEQFF
.,TRBV25-1,TRBJ1-2,.,TGTGCCAGCGCGAGAACAGAGAACTATGGCTACACCTTC,CASARTENYGYTF